Described below is a single TCR beta chain sequence and its context. Its antigen remains unidentified. Different DNA sequences within this sample yield the same CDR3. All of the sorted populations showed purity greater than 95%. This entry belongs to a study of beta chain features in type 1 diabetes. Trimming removed 6 bases from V and 3 bases from J, with 9 bases in between. CDR3 size: 13 residues. From germline, CDR1 is MNHEY and CDR2 SVGAGI. Study-level points and caveats: VDJ junctions from patients with type 1 diabetes contained fewer insertions and more deletions.

Of the isolated RNA, all was reverse transcribed, and so the sequenced material was expressed TCRB transcripts. The data were produced by immunoSEQ multiplex PCR, yet TCRdb's version contains in-frame clones alone and is incomplete. The table shows 150,000 or so clones, with around 51% occurring only once. V is TRBV6-5 and J is TRBJ1-3, with a possible D match to TRBD1 (5 bases). The receptor comes from a man in his late teens or twenties in good health. Sequencing was performed on Tregs from blood. CDR3 residues: CASRTGGGNTIYF. The CDR3, as DNA: TGTGCCAGCAGAACAGGTGGTGGAAACACCATATATTTT.